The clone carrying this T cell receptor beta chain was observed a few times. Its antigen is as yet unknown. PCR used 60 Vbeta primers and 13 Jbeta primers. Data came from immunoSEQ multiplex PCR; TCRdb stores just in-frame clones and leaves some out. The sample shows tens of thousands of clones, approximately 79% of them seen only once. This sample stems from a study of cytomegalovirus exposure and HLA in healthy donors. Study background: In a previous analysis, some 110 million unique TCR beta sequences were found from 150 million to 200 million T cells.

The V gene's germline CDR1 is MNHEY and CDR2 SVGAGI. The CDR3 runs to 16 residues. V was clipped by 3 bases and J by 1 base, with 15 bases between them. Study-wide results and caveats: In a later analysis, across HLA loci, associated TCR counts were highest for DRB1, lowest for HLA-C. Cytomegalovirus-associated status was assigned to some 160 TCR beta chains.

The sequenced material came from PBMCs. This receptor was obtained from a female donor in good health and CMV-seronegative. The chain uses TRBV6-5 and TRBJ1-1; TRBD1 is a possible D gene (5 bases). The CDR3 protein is CASSYRRDGSNTEAFF. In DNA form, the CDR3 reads TGTGCCAGCAGTTATAGGAGGGACGGCTCGAACACTGAAGCTTTCTTT.